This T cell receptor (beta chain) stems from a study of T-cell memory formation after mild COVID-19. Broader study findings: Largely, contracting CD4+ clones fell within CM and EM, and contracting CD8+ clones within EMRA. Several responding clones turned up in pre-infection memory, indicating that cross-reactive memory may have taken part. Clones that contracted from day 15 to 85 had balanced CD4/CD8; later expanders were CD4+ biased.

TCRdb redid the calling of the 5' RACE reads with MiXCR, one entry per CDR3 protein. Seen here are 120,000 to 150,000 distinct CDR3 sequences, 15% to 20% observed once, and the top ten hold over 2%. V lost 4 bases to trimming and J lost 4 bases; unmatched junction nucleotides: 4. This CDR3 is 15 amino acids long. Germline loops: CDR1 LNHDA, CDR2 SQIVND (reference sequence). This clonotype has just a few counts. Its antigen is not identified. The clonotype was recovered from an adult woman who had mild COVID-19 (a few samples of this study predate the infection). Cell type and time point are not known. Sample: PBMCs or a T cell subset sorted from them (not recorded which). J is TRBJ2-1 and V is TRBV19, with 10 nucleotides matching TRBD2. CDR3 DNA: TGTGCCAGTAGTACTAGCGGGAGTGGTTACAATGAGCAGTTCTTC. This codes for CASSTSGSGYNEQFF.